The 27 T cell receptor beta chains below were found in one sample sequenced in a study of shared clonotypes between healthy human individuals. Assay used: immunoSEQ multiplex PCR; TCRdb lists only in-frame clones, some missing. The profile shows over a million clones, approximately 98% of them singletons. The sample comprised naive CD4+ T cells sorted from blood. Subset noted: CD45RA+ positively selected. The receptors shown here come from a man in his thirties or forties in good health.

This clone was seen more than once but under ten times. V gene TRBV27 combines with J gene TRBJ1-2, with TRBD1 identical over 9 bases. CDR3 length: 14 residues. The germline CDR1 and CDR2 sequences are MNHEY and SMNVEV (reference sequence). Trimming took 4 bases from V and 8 from J; bases not matched to a gene: 8. CDR3 bases: TGTGCCAGCAGTTCCCTGGGGACAGGGAGGGGCTACACCTTC. It specifies CASSSLGTGRGYTF.

The chain is built from TRBV10-1 and TRBJ2-2; TRBD2 is a possible D gene (5 bases). The CDR3 has 16 amino acids. The germline V and J ends were trimmed by 0 bases and 4 bases, with 12 bases remaining between them. CDR1 is WNHNN and CDR2 is SYGVQD in the germline V gene (reference sequence). The CDR3 sequence is CASSESHAAGTGELFF. CDR3 nucleotides: TGCGCCAGCAGTGAGTCACACGCCGCGGGCACCGGGGAGCTGTTTTTT.

This clone came up once. This sequence joins TRBV6-4 and TRBJ2-1, with 12 bases lining up with TRBD2. With V trimmed by 5 bases and J by 3 bases, 8 bases remained unmatched. The V gene's germline CDR1 is MRHNA and CDR2 SNTAGT. This CDR3 has 17 residues. The CDR3 is CASSKLAGGTLYNEQFF. The CDR3 nucleotides read TGTGCCAGCAGTAAACTAGCGGGAGGCACCCTCTACAATGAGCAGTTCTTC.

In the case of this clone: In the same sample, other DNA sequences code for this CDR3. This rearrangement joins TRBV27 to TRBJ2-3; D ambiguous. The germline gives CDR1 MNHEY, CDR2 SMNVEV (reference sequence). The CDR3 covers 12 residues. Trimming removed 5 bases at V and 0 bases at J, with 3 bases between. The CDR3 nucleotides read TGTGCCAGCAGTCCAAGCACAGATACGCAGTATTTT. This encodes CASSPSTDTQYF.

Comments on this clone: Other nucleotide sequences from this sample produce the same CDR3. The CDR3 is CASSYRGEQFF. Here the CDR3 DNA reads TGTGCCAGCAGTTACCGGGGGGAGCAGTTCTTC. V gene TRBV6-5 combines with J gene TRBJ2-1; a weak D match, TRBD2 (6 bases). Per germline, CDR1 MNHEY and CDR2 SVGAGI. The CDR3 totals 11 residues. Trimming stripped 2 bases from V and 10 bases from J, with 6 bases between.

The chain recombines TRBV6-1 with TRBJ2-5; TRBD1 matches 7 bases. V was pared by 5 bases and J by 4 bases, with 10 bases of the junction left unmatched. The CDR3 covers 15 residues. The germline gives CDR1 MNHNS, CDR2 SASEGT. For the CDR3, the DNA is TGTGCCAGCAGTCGATCCGACAGGGCTGGAGAGACCCAGTACTTC. Its protein product is CASSRSDRAGETQYF.

CDR3 sequence: CASSPWTGPEANYGYTF. In nucleotides, the CDR3 is TGCGCCAGCAGCCCCTGGACAGGGCCAGAAGCTAACTATGGCTACACCTTC. V gene TRBV5-1 combines with J gene TRBJ1-2; 8 bases match TRBD1. Germline CDR1 is SGHRS and CDR2 is YFSETQ. There are 17 residues in the CDR3. V lost 4 bases and J lost 0; bases outside the gene matches: 11.

This clone occurred once. J is TRBJ1-5 and V is TRBV18; D not certain. The CDR3 has 15 residues. Between the trimmed V and J ends, which lost 6 bases and 5 bases, there was a span of 17 bases. Germline CDR1 reads KGHSH; CDR2 reads LQKENI. In DNA form, the CDR3 reads TGTGCCAGCTCCTCTGCAGTAGGAGGTGATCAGCCCCAGCATTTT. This codes for CASSSAVGGDQPQHF.

The genes are TRBV5-1 and TRBJ2-7; no clear D gene. The CDR3 is 17 residues long. Trimming removed 4 bases from V and 2 bases from J, with 22 bases in between. The germline V gene has CDR1 SGHRS and CDR2 YFSETQ. CDR3 coding DNA: TGCGCCAGCAGCCCCCTGTTGGACGACCGGTCCCCCTACGAGCAGTACTTC. Translating it yields CASSPLLDDRSPYEQYF.

The gene calls are TRBV10-3 and TRBJ2-1; tentative D call: TRBD1 (6 bases). The CDR3 totals 15 residues. V dropped 6 bases and J dropped 2 bases, with 14 bases sitting between them. Germline CDR1 ENHRY, CDR2 SYGVKD. For the CDR3, the DNA is TGTGCCATCAGCTCAACAGGGACACCCTACAATGAGCAGTTCTTC. This gives the protein CAISSTGTPYNEQFF.

The chain links TRBV15 to TRBJ2-1, with TRBD2 identical over 11 bases. CDR1 is LNHNV, CDR2 YYDKDF, per germline (reference sequence). The CDR3 sequence is 18 residues long. Trimming at V came to 3 bases and at J to 4 bases, leaving 11 bases not matched to a gene. Written as DNA, the CDR3 is TGTGCCACCAGCAGGACAAATAGCGGGAGGGCTTCTTACAATGAGCAGTTCTTC. Its protein product is CATSRTNSGRASYNEQFF.

V is TRBV5-6 and J is TRBJ2-2; 15 bases fit TRBD2. Unmatched junction bases numbered 4, after V lost 4 bases and J lost 6 bases. CDR3 length: 16 residues. The germline V gene encodes CDR1 SGHDT and CDR2 YYEEEE. In DNA, the CDR3 is TGTGCCAGCAGCATCAGGACTAGCGGGAGGGCCGGGGAGCTGTTTTTT. As protein: CASSIRTSGRAGELFF.

J is TRBJ2-5 and V is TRBV5-5; 10 bases match TRBD1. CDR1 is SGHKS, CDR2 YYEKEE, per germline (reference sequence). The CDR3 consists of 15 residues. V was clipped by 6 bases and J by 5 bases; unmatched bases: 10. The CDR3 nucleotides are TGTGCCAGCAACCCGGGGGACAGGGGAGTGGAGACCCAGTACTTC. The encoded protein is CASNPGDRGVETQYF.

V and J are TRBV18 and TRBJ2-1, with 10 bases identical to TRBD1. The germline gives CDR1 KGHSH, CDR2 LQKENI. The V and J ends lost 6 bases and 2 bases, in that order; junction bases with no gene match: 7. The CDR3 sequence is 16 residues long. Here the CDR3 reads CASSQGQGRTYNEQFF. CDR3 DNA sequence: TGTGCCAGCTCGCAGGGACAGGGGAGGACCTACAATGAGCAGTTCTTC.

A single count supports this clone. J is TRBJ1-4 and V is TRBV6-5; no reliable D call. CDR3 length equals 15 residues. Trimming stripped 7 bases from V and 0 bases from J, with 12 bases between. The germline CDR1 and CDR2 sequences are MNHEY and SVGAGI. The CDR3 nucleotides read TGTGCCAGCACCCAAGCTAGCCCAACTAATGAAAAACTGTTTTTT. It yields the protein CASTQASPTNEKLFF.

This chain connects TRBV18 to TRBJ2-3, with D uncertain. This CDR3 comprises 15 residues. V was shortened by 3 bases and J by 4 bases, with 14 bases between the two germline ends. Germline V gene sequence: CDR1 KGHSH, CDR2 LQKENI. CDR3 amino acids: CASSPSSLVSDTQYF. CDR3 nucleotides: TGTGCCAGCTCACCTTCTTCTCTGGTCTCAGATACGCAGTATTTT.

The chain couples TRBV25-1 to TRBJ2-1; TRBD2 aligns across 12 bases. CDR3 length: 14 residues. Germline CDR1 is MGHDK and CDR2 is SYGVNS. With V trimmed by 5 bases and J by 7 bases, 3 bases remained unmatched. Written as DNA, the CDR3 is TGTGCCAGCAGTACCCTAGCGGGAGGGAATGAGCAGTTCTTC. Its translation: CASSTLAGGNEQFF.

This chain connects TRBV5-4 to TRBJ1-4; TRBD1 aligns across 7 bases. The CDR3 totals 13 residues. V gave up 4 bases and J gave up 8 bases; unmatched junction bases: 5. Looked up from germline, CDR1 is SGHNT and CDR2 is YYREEE (reference sequence). CDR3 nucleotide sequence: TGTGCCAGCAGCGCGACAGGGAGCGAAAAACTGTTTTTT. Amino acid sequence: CASSATGSEKLFF.

The chain couples TRBV9 to TRBJ2-5, with D unresolved. The ends were cut back, 3 bases at V and 5 bases at J, with 23 bases in the middle. The CDR3 contains 17 residues. Germline-derived CDR1 and CDR2 are SGDLS and YYNGEE. The CDR3 region is CASSAPHRGPLRETQYF. CDR3 sequence (DNA): TGTGCCAGCAGCGCTCCCCACCGTGGGCCTCTTAGGGAGACCCAGTACTTC.

The rearrangement links TRBV28 to TRBJ2-7; D call uncertain. Trimming left V 7 bases short and J 1 base short, with 14 bases between. Germline V gene lookup returns CDR1 MDHEN and CDR2 SYDVKM. The CDR3 is made up of 14 amino acids. Here the CDR3 DNA reads TGTGCCAGCACCCTGCGTGGCCTTTCCTACGAGCAGTACTTC. It translates to CASTLRGLSYEQYF.

The chain has TRBV5-4 and TRBJ2-7; no firm D call. The CDR3 sequence is 14 residues long. Trimming cost V 0 bases and J 2 bases, with 9 bases left between them. Germline-derived CDR1 and CDR2 are SGHNT and YYREEE (reference sequence). CDR3 in amino acids: CASSLAATTYEQYF. CDR3 in DNA: TGTGCCAGCAGCTTGGCGGCAACAACCTACGAGCAGTACTTC. Supplemented by reference TRBV5-4 and TRBJ2-7, the full variable domain reads ETGVTQSPTHLIKTRGQQVTLRCSSQSGHNTVSWYQQALGQGPQFIFQYYREEENGRGNFPPRFSGLQFPNYSSELNVNALELDDSALYLCASSLAATTYEQYFGPGTRLTVT.

To note about this clone: Other DNA sequences from this sample encode an identical CDR3 as well. The chain has TRBV28 and TRBJ2-1; 10 nucleotides line up with TRBD2. V was pared by 2 bases and J by 0 bases, with 1 base of the junction left unmatched. Germline CDR1 MDHEN, CDR2 SYDVKM. The CDR3 covers 16 residues. CDR3 region: CASSLTSGTSYNEQFF. The CDR3 DNA follows: TGTGCCAGCAGTTTAACTAGCGGGACCTCCTACAATGAGCAGTTCTTC.

The chain uses TRBV6-5 and TRBJ2-1, with TRBD2 as a possible D gene (6 bases). The CDR3 consists of 12 residues. Trimming stripped 5 bases from V and 6 bases from J, with 8 bases between. Germline V lookup: CDR1 MNHEY, CDR2 SVGAGI. The CDR3: CASSRGSNEQFF. The CDR3 DNA follows: TGTGCCAGCAGTCGGGGGAGCAATGAGCAGTTCTTC.

The sample holds one count of this clone. V usage is TRBV27 and J usage is TRBJ2-7; TRBD1 is a possible D gene (5 bases). V was shortened by 4 bases and J by 3 bases, with 16 bases between the two germline ends. The CDR3 has 15 amino acids. Germline V gene lookup returns CDR1 MNHEY and CDR2 SMNVEV (reference sequence). The CDR3 sequence: CASSSRTTTYYEQYF. CDR3 sequence (DNA): TGTGCCAGCAGTTCCCGGACAACGACCTACTACGAGCAGTACTTC.

J is TRBJ2-3 and V is TRBV2; 14 bases are a match to TRBD2. The germline CDR1 and CDR2 sequences are SNHLY and FYNNEI. Losses at the gene ends were 8 bases for V and 2 bases for J; bases not matched to a gene: 3. The CDR3 contains 15 residues. The CDR3 DNA reads as TGTGCCAGCGGACTAGCGGGGGGACCCACAGATACGCAGTATTTT. This sequence encodes CASGLAGGPTDTQYF.

The table lists this clone with a count of one. V usage is TRBV2 and J usage is TRBJ2-2; 7 bases map to TRBD2. This CDR3 has 19 residues. The J segment lost 6 bases and the V segment lost 6 bases, leaving 22 bases of the junction unmatched. Germline loops: CDR1 SNHLY, CDR2 FYNNEI. The CDR3 spells CASSKGRTPRLAPAGELFF. The CDR3 DNA sequence: TGTGCCAGCAGCAAGGGACGAACGCCGAGACTAGCCCCCGCCGGGGAGCTGTTTTTT. Full variable domain (missing parts from reference TRBV2 and TRBJ2-2): EPEVTQTPSHQVTQMGQEVILRCVPISNHLYFYWYRQILGQKVEFLVSFYNNEISEKSEIFDDQFSVERPDGSNFTLKIRSTKLEDSAMYFCASSKGRTPRLAPAGELFFGEGSRLTVL.

The chain's CDR3 is CASSDPSGRLGEQFF. The CDR3 region has the DNA TGTGCCAGCAGCGACCCTAGCGGGAGGCTGGGTGAGCAGTTCTTC. The V gene is TRBV5-6, the J gene TRBJ2-1; 11 bases line up with TRBD2. The CDR3 consists of 15 residues. Germline lookup yields CDR1 SGHDT and CDR2 YYEEEE. The J segment lost 9 bases and the V segment lost 4 bases, leaving 9 bases of the junction unmatched. Combining the CDR3 with reference TRBV5-6 and TRBJ2-1 gives the whole variable domain DAGVTQSPTHLIKTRGQQVTLRCSPKSGHDTVSWYQQALGQGPQFIFQYYEEEERQRGNFPDRFSGHQFPNYSSELNVNALLLGDSALYLCASSDPSGRLGEQFFGPGTRLTVL.